Presented here are 13 T cell receptor beta chains from one specimen sequenced in a study of response to subunit inactivated influenza vaccine. TCRdb recomputed calls from the RT-PCR reads with MiXCR, one row per CDR3 protein. The sample records 200,000 to 250,000 distinct CDR3 sequences, less than 15% being singletons. The sample was non-naive T cells sorted from PBMCs, taken around 14 days before vaccination. These TCRs come from a man aged 50 to 59 who received an inactivated influenza vaccine.

This clonotype appeared a few times. V is TRBV25-1 and J is TRBJ2-5; possible D gene TRBD1, 6 bases. The V and J ends lost 3 bases and 1 base respectively, with 15 bases between them. Per germline, CDR1 MGHDK and CDR2 SYGVNS. The CDR3 is 16 residues long. CDR3 loop: CASSDPGQPIQETQYF. CDR3 bases: TGTGCCAGCAGTGATCCCGGACAGCCGATCCAAGAGACCCAGTACTTC.

At least ten counts were recorded for this clonotype. This chain uses TRBV18 with TRBJ2-7; D is ambiguous. V was cut by 2 bases and J by 6 bases, with 8 bases left in between. CDR1 is KGHSH, CDR2 LQKENI, per germline. This CDR3 has 12 residues. The CDR3, as DNA: TGTGCCAGCTCACCAGACCATCTCGAGCAGTACTTC. As protein: CASSPDHLEQYF.

Worth noting for this clonotype: This may arise from a read error, as a much more abundant clone is one base away. The chain has TRBV7-9 and TRBJ2-3, with 7 bases identical to TRBD2. In germline, CDR1 is SEHNR, CDR2 FQNEAQ (reference sequence). The CDR3 runs to 13 residues. The CDR3 nucleotides are TGTGCCAGCTCGGGGGGACCGCATGATACGCAGGATTTT. Its protein product is CASSGGPHDTQDF.

In its sample, this clonotype was seen many times. The chain uses TRBV29-1 and TRBJ2-3, with TRBD2 identical over 11 bases. The ends lost 7 bases at V and 7 bases at J; junction bases unmatched: 16. CDR3 length equals 16 residues. Germline-derived CDR1 and CDR2 are SQVTM and ANQGSEA. DNA of the CDR3: TGCAGCGCCGGCTCTTATAGCGGGAGGGTCCTCCATACGCAGTATTTT. It translates to CSAGSYSGRVLHTQYF.

This clonotype was found a few times. The chain carries TRBV7-9 and TRBJ2-3; TRBD2 matches at 7 bases. CDR3 length: 16 amino acids. The V and J ends lost 3 bases and 3 bases, in that order; junction bases with no gene match: 9. The V gene's germline CDR1 is SEHNR and CDR2 FQNEAQ (reference sequence). CDR3 bases: TGTGCCAGCAGCTTCTCCCTGGGGGGGGGAACAGATACGCAGTATTTT. This gives the protein CASSFSLGGGTDTQYF.

This clonotype was seen more than once but under ten times. The CDR3 reads CASRTGRDTGELFF. CDR3 DNA sequence: TGCGCCAGCCGGACAGGGAGGGACACCGGGGAGCTGTTTTTT. The chain employs TRBV10-2 and TRBJ2-2, with D possibly TRBD1 on 8 matching bases. This CDR3 is built from 14 residues. The V gene lost 8 bases and the J gene lost 3 bases, with 13 bases spanning the gap. CDR1 and CDR2 (germline): WSHSY, SAAADI.

This clonotype was counted only a few times. This chain joins TRBV12-3 or TRBV12-4 and TRBJ1-1; D is undetermined. The CDR3 has 14 residues. The V gene lost 7 bases and the J gene lost 1 base, with 13 bases spanning the gap. The CDR3, as DNA: TGTGCCAGCAATCAGAGGGTAAGGAACACTGAAGCTTTCTTT. This translates into CASNQRVRNTEAFF.

J is TRBJ2-2 and V is TRBV27; TRBD1 matches at 7 bases. V was clipped by 0 bases and J by 11 bases; unmatched bases: 6. The CDR3 is 14 residues long. Germline lookup yields CDR1 MNHEY and CDR2 SMNVEV (reference sequence). CDR3 DNA sequence: TGTGCCAGCAGTTTATCGAGACAGGGTTGTGAGCTGTTTTTT. Residues: CASSLSRQGCELFF.

This chain links TRBV9 with TRBJ2-5, with D unresolved. The CDR3 runs to 15 residues. Trimming took 0 bases from V and 2 from J, leaving 11 bases between them. Germline CDR1 and CDR2: SGDLS and YYNGEE. The chain's CDR3 is CASSVGTLGQETQYF. CDR3 in DNA: TGTGCCAGCAGCGTAGGAACCTTGGGGCAAGAGACCCAGTACTTC.

CDR3: CASSQDFASGIEQFF. Written as DNA, the CDR3 is TGCGCCAGCAGCCAAGATTTTGCCAGCGGGATTGAGCAGTTCTTC. The V and J genes are TRBV4-3 and TRBJ2-1, with 7 bases that match TRBD2. The length of the CDR3 is 15 residues. Germline V gene lookup returns CDR1 LGHNA and CDR2 YSLEER. V trimming: 0 bases; J trimming: 9 bases; junction bases outside the gene matches: 8.

The gene calls are TRBV6-2 or TRBV6-3 and TRBJ2-7; D might be TRBD1 (7 bases). This CDR3 contains 14 residues. Germline V gene lookup returns CDR1 MNHEY and CDR2 SVGEGT. V was shortened by 5 bases and J by 4 bases, with 15 bases between the two germline ends. The CDR3 nucleotides read TGTGCCAGCAGTCCCCTGGCAGGGGGGTACGAGCAGTACTTC. Translating gives CASSPLAGGYEQYF.

In its sample, this clonotype was seen many times. This chain links TRBV4-2 with TRBJ2-5, with a tentative D call TRBD2 (6 bases). Germline loops: CDR1 LGHNA, CDR2 YNFKEQ. The ends were cut back, 0 bases at V and 1 base at J, with 12 bases in the middle. The CDR3 spans 16 residues. The CDR3 bases are TGTGCCAGCAGCCAAGAAGGACTAAACCTCCAAGAGACCCAGTACTTC. Translation gives CASSQEGLNLQETQYF.

This clonotype came up a few times. The V and J genes are TRBV4-1 and TRBJ1-2; D is ambiguous. CDR1 MGHRA and CDR2 YSYEKL come from the germline V gene. This CDR3 is built from 13 residues. V lost 0 bases, J lost 4 bases, and 6 bases lay in between. The CDR3 loop reads CASSQDEIYGYTF. The CDR3 bases are TGCGCCAGCAGCCAAGATGAAATCTATGGCTACACCTTC.